This T cell receptor beta chain is from a study of T cells after posttransplantation cyclophosphamide. General study findings and limits: Donor-recipient repertoire similarity was low at 1-2 months, rising over year one.

As concerns this clone: Its target is unknown.

The table came from immunoSEQ multiplex PCR; TCRdb's copy has only in-frame clones and leaves some out. The sample lists more than 20,000 clones; roughly 67% were seen once. Germline loops: CDR1 SEHNR, CDR2 FQNEAQ (reference sequence). V was trimmed by 5 bases and J by 0 bases, leaving 11 bases between them. The CDR3 extends over 15 amino acids. The chain joins TRBV7-9 to TRBJ2-1; D may be TRBD1 (6 bases). The origin of this receptor is a woman aged 55-69 years in good health, CMV-negative, and a related stem cell transplant donor. Sample: memory CD4+ T cells sorted from PBMCs. The DNA for the CDR3 is TGTGCCAGCAGCACCAGGGACATCTCCTACAATGAGCAGTTCTTC. Amino acids: CASSTRDISYNEQFF. The full variable domain, in which reference TRBV7-9 and TRBJ2-1 provide the parts outside the CDR3, is DTGVSQNPRHKITKRGQNVTFRCDPISEHNRLYWYRQTLGQGPEFLTYFQNEAQLEKSRLLSDRFSAERPKGSFSTLEIQRTEQGDSAMYLCASSTRDISYNEQFFGPGTRLTVL.